This is a list of T cell receptor beta chains from one sample in a study of OX40 agonist ivuxolimab in advanced cancers. TCRdb's table, derived via immunoSEQ multiplex PCR, lists solely in-frame clones and lacks some. The table lists some 150,000 clones, 75% to 95% of them singletons. Sequencing used CD4+ or CD8+ T cells sorted from blood, obtained in a trial of the OX40 agonist ivuxolimab. The receptors stem from an adult with an advanced solid tumor such as melanoma, head and neck, liver or kidney cancer. The CDR3 runs from the conserved cysteine through the conserved F or W. The D gene is left open where the match is weak. Expanded clones are given a class, and other clones once, few, many or no size at all.

TRBJ1-5 - TRBD1 TRBV6-5 TGTGCCAGCAGAGAAACAGGGGGTGGGCAGCCCCAGCATTTT CASRETGGGQPQHF
TRBJ1-4 - TRBD1 TRBV5-1 TGCGCCAGCAGCACGGGGACAGAAAAAGCCGAAAAACTGTTTTTT CASSTGTEKAEKLFF
TRBJ2-7 - - TRBV5-6 TGTGCCAGCAGCTTAGCGCTAGGGGGAAAGGGGTACGAGCAGTACTTC CASSLALGGKGYEQYF
TRBJ2-1 - - TRBV7-9 TGTGCCAGCAGCCCCTCAATTTTAAATGAGCAGTTCTTC CASSPSILNEQFF
TRBJ1-2 once - TRBV28 TGTGCCAGCAGACCCGGGGCGGTAGCCTCCCCCTATGGCTACACCTTC CASRPGAVASPYGYTF
TRBJ2-3 - - TRBV18 TGTGCCAGCTCACCGGCGGGGGCTGGGTACACAGATACGCAGTATTTT CASSPAGAGYTDTQYF
TRBJ1-2 - TRBD1 TRBV14 TGTGCCAGCAGCTCCCGGGGGAGGGGGCCCCGCTATGGCTACACCTTC CASSSRGRGPRYGYTF
TRBJ2-7 - - TRBV30 TGTGCCTGGACCCCCGATAAGTCTCGGGGGTACGAGCAGTACTTC CAWTPDKSRGYEQYF
TRBJ2-5 - - TRBV19 TGTGCCAGTAGTAGGCGATCGGGCGACCAAGAGACCCAGTACTTC CASSRRSGDQETQYF
TRBJ2-7 - - TRBV9 TGTGCCAGCAGCATCGGGACCCTCGACTACGAGCAGTACTTC CASSIGTLDYEQYF
TRBJ2-1 once - TRBV6-6 TGTGCCAGCAGTTACCCGGGGGGCGCGGAGTACAATGAGCAGTTCTTC CASSYPGGAEYNEQFF
TRBJ2-1 few - TRBV7-3 TGTGCCAGCAGCTTGCTCGCGGGTCTCAATGAGCAGTTCTTC CASSLLAGLNEQFF
TRBJ1-2 - - TRBV7-2 TGTGCCAGCAGCTTAGCTCACAGGCGAGATGGCTACACCTTC CASSLAHRRDGYTF
TRBJ1-1 once - TRBV28 TGTGCCAGCAGTTCACACAGGGTTGGGAACACTGAAGCTTTCTTT CASSSHRVGNTEAFF
TRBJ2-1 few - TRBV10-1 TGCGCCAGCAGTGAGTCGCAGGGGTACAATGAGCAGTTCTTC CASSESQGYNEQFF
TRBJ2-5 - TRBD1 TRBV28 TGTGCCAGCAGTTGGACAGGGGGCCAAGAGACCCAGTACTTC CASSWTGGQETQYF
TRBJ2-6 - - TRBV9 TGTGCCAGCAGCGCGGCCACCTCTGGGGCCAACGTCCTGACTTTC CASSAATSGANVLTF
TRBJ2-3 - - TRBV28 TGTGCCAGCAGTGAATACAGGAAGATCTCATCCTACACAGATACGCAGTATTTT CASSEYRKISSYTDTQYF
TRBJ2-1 - - TRBV5-4 TGTGCCAGCAGCTTGGGACTAGAATTCTCCTACAATGAGCAGTTCTTC CASSLGLEFSYNEQFF
TRBJ1-5 - TRBD1 TRBV5-1 TGCGCCAGCAGCCCCGGACAGGGGATCGGTGAACAGCCCCAGCATTTT CASSPGQGIGEQPQHF
TRBJ1-1 - - TRBV6-1 TGTGCCAGCAGTGAAGCGACGGGGAACACTGAAGCTTTCTTT CASSEATGNTEAFF
TRBJ2-1 - TRBD2 TRBV29-1 TGCAGCGTTGGAAATCCGGGACTACCTTACAATGAGCAGTTCTTC CSVGNPGLPYNEQFF
TRBJ2-7 - TRBD2 TRBV6-5 TGTGCCAGCAGAAGACTAGCCGATACCTACGAGCAGTACTTC CASRRLADTYEQYF
TRBJ2-7 - - TRBV27 TGTGCCAGCATGGAACGTGCCGAGCAGTACTTC CASMERAEQYF
TRBJ2-1 - - TRBV9 TGTGCCAGCAGCGCCACCTCGGGACGGCCCTACAATGAGCAGTTCTTC CASSATSGRPYNEQFF
TRBJ1-1 few - TRBV7-9 TGTGCCAGCAGCCCGCCACGGAGTATCACTGAAGCTTTCTTT CASSPPRSITEAFF
TRBJ2-1 - TRBD2 TRBV5-1 TGCGCCAGCAGCTCCCAGGGCACTAGCGGGATTAGGCACAAGGATGAGCAGTTCTTC CASSSQGTSGIRHKDEQFF
TRBJ1-1 - - TRBV4-2 TGTGCCAGCAGCCAAGAGGACAGCCGCTCCGGGGCTTTCTTT CASSQEDSRSGAFF
TRBJ1-3 - - TRBV9 TGTGCCAGCAGCGTAGCTGAATGGGGCAGGAGCTCTGGAAACACCATATATTTT CASSVAEWGRSSGNTIYF
TRBJ1-4 once TRBD1 TRBV7-9 TGTGCCAGCAGCTTAGGGGGACAGGGAAGAGAAAAACTGTTTTTT CASSLGGQGREKLFF
TRBJ1-1 few - TRBV30 TGTGCCTGGAGTGTAGAACATTGGGGCACTGAAGCTTTCTTT CAWSVEHWGTEAFF
TRBJ2-7 - TRBD2 TRBV6-5 TGTGCCAGCAGAGCTAGCGGTAGCTCCTACGAGCAGTACTTC CASRASGSSYEQYF
TRBJ1-1 - TRBD1 TRBV4-1 TGCGCCAGCAGCCAAACAGGGGAAGGGGGGGCTTTCTTT CASSQTGEGGAFF
TRBJ2-7 - TRBD1 TRBV7-9 TGTGCCAGCAGCCGACTCGCACCGGGACAGGGAAGCTACGAGCAGTACTTC CASSRLAPGQGSYEQYF
TRBJ1-2 few TRBD1 TRBV19 TGTGCCAGTAGTTACACCCCACAGGGGAAGGGAGATGGCTACACCTTC CASSYTPQGKGDGYTF
TRBJ2-7 - TRBD2 TRBV10-3 TGTGCCATCAGCGCGAAATCAGACGGGACTAGCGGTCCGTCGGAGCAGTACTTC CAISAKSDGTSGPSEQYF
TRBJ2-1 few - TRBV6-5 TGTGCCAGCAGTGCTTCGGGACAAACCTACAATGAGCAGTTCTTC CASSASGQTYNEQFF
TRBJ2-7 - TRBD2 TRBV7-8 TGTGCCAGCAGCGGGGCTAGCGGGGGGCACGAGCAGTACTTC CASSGASGGHEQYF
TRBJ1-1 - TRBD1 TRBV5-1 TGCGCCAGCAGCCCGGACAGGGGGCTAACGAACACTGAAGCTTTCTTT CASSPDRGLTNTEAFF
TRBJ1-5 - - TRBV12-5 TGTGCTAGTGGACCAATTGGGGGTATGAGCAATCAGCCCCAGCATTTT CASGPIGGMSNQPQHF
TRBJ2-7 once - TRBV5-4 TGTGCCAGCAGCTTGGCCCCGACCGAGCAGTACTTC CASSLAPTEQYF
TRBJ2-1 once TRBD2 TRBV7-8 TGTGCCAGCAGTCCCGGGGGGGGCAGGAATGAGCAGTTCTTC CASSPGGGRNEQFF
TRBJ1-2 - TRBD1 TRBV6-5 TGTGCCAGCAGTTACACTGGGACAGGGGCGAACACCTTC CASSYTGTGANTF
TRBJ2-3 - TRBD2 TRBV7-3 TGTGCCAGCAGCTTAAGGGGGACTAGCGGGAGGTCAGATACGCAGTATTTT CASSLRGTSGRSDTQYF
TRBJ2-1 - - TRBV30 TGTGCCTGGAGTGTACCCGGGGTCGCTTCCTACAATGAGCAGTTCTTC CAWSVPGVASYNEQFF
TRBJ1-5 - - TRBV6-1 TGTGCCAGCAGTGAAGGGAGTTTCAGGCAGCCCCAGCATTTT CASSEGSFRQPQHF
TRBJ1-3 - - TRBV10-3 TGTGCCATCAGTGAGCGGAGGGGACACCCCTCTGGAAACACCATATATTTT CAISERRGHPSGNTIYF
TRBJ2-2 - TRBD2 TRBV7-6 TGTGCCAGCAGCTACGGGACTAGCGGGACGAACACCGGGGAGCTGTTTTTT CASSYGTSGTNTGELFF
TRBJ1-2 - - TRBV6-5 TGTGCCAGCAGTTCCGGGGCGTTCTATGGCTACACCTTC CASSSGAFYGYTF
TRBJ2-1 - - TRBV7-7 TGTGCTAGCAGCTTAGGGGCTGGGAATACCTACAATGAGCAGTTCTTC CASSLGAGNTYNEQFF
TRBJ2-7 - - TRBV6-6 TGTGCCAGCAGTAATAGTGTGAGTGCCTACGAGCAGTACTTC CASSNSVSAYEQYF
TRBJ2-7 - - TRBV11-2 TGTGCCAGCAGCTTAGTAGCAGGAAGCTCCTACGAGCAGTACTTC CASSLVAGSSYEQYF
TRBJ2-2 - - TRBV7-3 TGTGCCAGCAACTCGCCAGCGAACACCGGGGAGCTGTTTTTT CASNSPANTGELFF
TRBJ1-1 few - TRBV30 TGTGCCTGGAGTGTGGGGGCGAACACTGAAGCTTTCTTT CAWSVGANTEAFF
TRBJ2-2 - - TRBV7-3 TGTGCCAGCAGCTTAGTTGCTGCTCGGGAGCTGTTTTTT CASSLVAARELFF
TRBJ2-1 - - TRBV9 TGTGCCAGCAGCGAGACGAGCTCCTACAATGAGCAGTTCTTC CASSETSSYNEQFF